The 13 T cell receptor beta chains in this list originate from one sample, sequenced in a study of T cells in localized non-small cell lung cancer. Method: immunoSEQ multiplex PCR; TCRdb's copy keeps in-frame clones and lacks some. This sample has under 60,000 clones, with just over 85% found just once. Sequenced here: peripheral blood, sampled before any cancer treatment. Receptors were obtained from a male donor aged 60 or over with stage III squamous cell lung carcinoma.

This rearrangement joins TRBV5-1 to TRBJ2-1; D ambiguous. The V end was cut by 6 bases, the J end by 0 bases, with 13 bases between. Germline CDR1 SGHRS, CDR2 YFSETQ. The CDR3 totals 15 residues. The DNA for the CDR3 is TGCGCCAGCACGTCAGGCGCGACCTCCTACAATGAGCAGTTCTTC. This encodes CASTSGATSYNEQFF.

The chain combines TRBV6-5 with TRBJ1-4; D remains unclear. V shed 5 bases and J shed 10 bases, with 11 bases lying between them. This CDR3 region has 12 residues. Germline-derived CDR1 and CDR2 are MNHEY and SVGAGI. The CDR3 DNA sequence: TGTGCCAGCAGTGAATCTGTGGGAAAACTGTTTTTT. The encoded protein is CASSESVGKLFF.

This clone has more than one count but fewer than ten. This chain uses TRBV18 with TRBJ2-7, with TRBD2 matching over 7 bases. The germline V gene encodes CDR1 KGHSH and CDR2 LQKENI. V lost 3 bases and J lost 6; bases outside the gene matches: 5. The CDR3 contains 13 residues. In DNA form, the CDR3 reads TGTGCCAGCTCACCCGGCGGGGGAGGCGAGCAGTACTTC. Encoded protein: CASSPGGGGEQYF.

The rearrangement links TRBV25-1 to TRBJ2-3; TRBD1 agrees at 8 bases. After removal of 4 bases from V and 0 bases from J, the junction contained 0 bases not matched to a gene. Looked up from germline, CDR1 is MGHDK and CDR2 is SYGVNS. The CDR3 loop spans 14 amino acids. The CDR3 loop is CASSGTGSTDTQYF. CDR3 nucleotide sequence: TGTGCCAGCAGTGGGACAGGGAGCACAGATACGCAGTATTTT.

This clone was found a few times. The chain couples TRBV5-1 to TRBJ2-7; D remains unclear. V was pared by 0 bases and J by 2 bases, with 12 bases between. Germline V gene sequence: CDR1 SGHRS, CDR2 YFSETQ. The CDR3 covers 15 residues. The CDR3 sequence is CASSLDPGTPYEQYF. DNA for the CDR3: TGCGCCAGCAGCTTGGACCCCGGAACCCCCTACGAGCAGTACTTC.

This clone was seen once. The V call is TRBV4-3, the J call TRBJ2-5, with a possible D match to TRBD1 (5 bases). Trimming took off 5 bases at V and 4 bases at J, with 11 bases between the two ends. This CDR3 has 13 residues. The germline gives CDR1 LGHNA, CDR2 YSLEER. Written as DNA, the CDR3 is TGCGCCAGCAGCGATGGACACCCAGAGACCCAGTACTTC. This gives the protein CASSDGHPETQYF.

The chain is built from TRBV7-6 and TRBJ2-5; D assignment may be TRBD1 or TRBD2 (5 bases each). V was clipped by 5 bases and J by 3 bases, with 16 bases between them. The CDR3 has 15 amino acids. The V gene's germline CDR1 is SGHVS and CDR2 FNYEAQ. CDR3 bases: TGTGCCAGCAGCAAAGGTCGAGGGGTCGAAGAGACCCAGTACTTC. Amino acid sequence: CASSKGRGVEETQYF.

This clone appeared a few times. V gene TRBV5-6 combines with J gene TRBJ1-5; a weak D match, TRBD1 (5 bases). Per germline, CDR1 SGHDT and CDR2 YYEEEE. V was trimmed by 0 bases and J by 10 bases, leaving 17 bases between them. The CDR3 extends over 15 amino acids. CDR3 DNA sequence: TGTGCCAGCAGCTTGGCCACACAGGACGCTTTCCCCCAGCATTTT. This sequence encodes CASSLATQDAFPQHF.

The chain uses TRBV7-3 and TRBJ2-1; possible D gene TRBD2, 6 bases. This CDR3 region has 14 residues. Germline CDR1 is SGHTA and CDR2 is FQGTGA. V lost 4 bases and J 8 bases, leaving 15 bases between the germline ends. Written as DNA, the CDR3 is TGTGCCAGCAGCTCCGTACCCGGGGGTGATGAGCAGTTCTTC. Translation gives CASSSVPGGDEQFF.

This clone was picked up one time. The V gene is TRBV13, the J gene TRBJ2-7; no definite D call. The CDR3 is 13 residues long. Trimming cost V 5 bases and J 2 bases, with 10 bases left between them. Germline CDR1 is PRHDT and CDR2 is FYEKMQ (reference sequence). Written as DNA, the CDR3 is TGTGCCAGCAGCCCCGGTAACCCCTACGAGCAGTACTTC. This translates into CASSPGNPYEQYF.

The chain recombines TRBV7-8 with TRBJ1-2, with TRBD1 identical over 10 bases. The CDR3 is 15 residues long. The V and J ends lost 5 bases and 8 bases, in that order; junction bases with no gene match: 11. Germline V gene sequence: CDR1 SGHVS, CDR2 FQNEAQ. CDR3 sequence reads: CASSAGQGLEGGYTF. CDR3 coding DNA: TGTGCCAGCAGCGCGGGACAGGGGTTAGAAGGAGGCTACACCTTC.

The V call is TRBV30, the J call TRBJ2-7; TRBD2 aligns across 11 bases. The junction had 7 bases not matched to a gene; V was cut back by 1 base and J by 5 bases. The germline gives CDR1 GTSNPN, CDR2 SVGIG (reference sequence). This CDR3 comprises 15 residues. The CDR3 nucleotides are TGTGCCTGGAGTGCTAGCGGGGGGATCAGAGACGAGCAGTACTTC. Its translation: CAWSASGGIRDEQYF.

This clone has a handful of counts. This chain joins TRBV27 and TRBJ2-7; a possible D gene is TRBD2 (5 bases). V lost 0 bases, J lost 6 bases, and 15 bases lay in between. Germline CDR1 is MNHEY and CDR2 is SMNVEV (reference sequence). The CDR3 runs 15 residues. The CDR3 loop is CASSLSSGVSGEQYF. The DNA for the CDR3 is TGTGCCAGCAGTTTATCCTCCGGGGTTTCGGGCGAGCAGTACTTC.